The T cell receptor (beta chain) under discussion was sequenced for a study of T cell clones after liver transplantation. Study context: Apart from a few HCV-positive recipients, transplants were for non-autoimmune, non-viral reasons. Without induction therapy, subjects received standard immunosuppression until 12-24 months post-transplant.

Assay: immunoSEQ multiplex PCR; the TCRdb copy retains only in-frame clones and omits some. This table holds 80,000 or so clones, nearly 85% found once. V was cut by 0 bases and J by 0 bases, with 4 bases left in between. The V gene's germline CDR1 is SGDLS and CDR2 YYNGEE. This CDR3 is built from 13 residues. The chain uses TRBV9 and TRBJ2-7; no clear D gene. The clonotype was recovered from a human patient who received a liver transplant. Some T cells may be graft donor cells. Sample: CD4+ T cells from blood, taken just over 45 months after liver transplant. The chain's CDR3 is CASSVGVSYEQYF. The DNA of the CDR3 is TGTGCCAGCAGCGTAGGTGTCTCCTACGAGCAGTACTTC.